This TCR beta chain was found in a study of Graves' ophthalmopathy and Graves' hyperthyroidism. The study's findings and limits: The model forecast ophthalmopathy progression, reaching under 71% sensitivity and roughly 72% specificity. Discriminating ophthalmopathy from stable hyperthyroidism, a 13-signature model attained a sensitivity of 85% to 90% and a specificity of just under 84%. Blood also contained most of the expanded thyroid clonotypes above 0.001 frequency.

V shed 5 bases and J 1 base; nucleotides not matched to a gene: 5. The germline CDR1 and CDR2 sequences are MNHEY and SVGAGI. This CDR3 is built from 16 residues. Physicians reached a diagnosis by relying on clinical symptoms, serum thyroxine, TRAb, thyroid ultrasound and orbital computed tomography. RNA transcripts served as template for amplifying TCR beta CDR3 sequences. After a first-round RT-PCR with HTBI primers, a second-round multiplex PCR was run. TCRdb used MiXCR to reprocess the multiplex PCR reads, holding one entry per CDR3 protein. The sample has over a million distinct CDR3 sequences, approximately 35% seen once. This clonotype was picked up a small number of times. The antigen remains undetermined.

Sequenced material: peripheral blood or thyroid tissue (not recorded which). The chain recombines TRBV6-5 with TRBJ2-7, with 13 nucleotides matching TRBD2. The receptor was isolated from an adult man with Graves' hyperthyroidism. CDR3 region: CASSEPGLAGSYEQYF. Written as DNA, the CDR3 is TGTGCCAGCAGTGAGCCGGGACTAGCGGGATCCTACGAGCAGTACTTC.